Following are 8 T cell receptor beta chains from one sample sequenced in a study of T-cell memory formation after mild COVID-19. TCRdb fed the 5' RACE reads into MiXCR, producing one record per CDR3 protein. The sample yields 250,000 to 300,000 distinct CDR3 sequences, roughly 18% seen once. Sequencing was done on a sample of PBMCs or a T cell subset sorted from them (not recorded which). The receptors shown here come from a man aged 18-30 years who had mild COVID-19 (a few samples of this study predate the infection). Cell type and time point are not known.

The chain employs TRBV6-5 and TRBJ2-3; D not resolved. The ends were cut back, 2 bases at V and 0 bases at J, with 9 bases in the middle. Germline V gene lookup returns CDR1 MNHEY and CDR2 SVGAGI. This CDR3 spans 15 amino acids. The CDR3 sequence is CASSYGLSSTDTQYF. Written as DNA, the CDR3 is TGTGCCAGCAGTTACGGGCTATCTAGCACAGATACGCAGTATTTT.

The CDR3 reads CASTLGGSTGELFF. The CDR3 DNA reads as TGTGCCAGCACCCTTGGGGGGTCCACCGGGGAGCTGTTTTTT. This sequence joins TRBV12-3 or TRBV12-4 and TRBJ2-2, with D possibly TRBD2 on 6 matching bases. The CDR3 loop spans 14 amino acids. V shed 7 bases and J shed 4 bases, with 13 bases lying between them.

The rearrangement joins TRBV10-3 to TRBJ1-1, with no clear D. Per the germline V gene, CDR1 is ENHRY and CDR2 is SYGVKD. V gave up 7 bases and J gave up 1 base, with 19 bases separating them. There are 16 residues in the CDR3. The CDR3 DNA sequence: TGTGCCATCACCACGGGGTCCCGGGAAGCGAACACTGAAGCTTTCTTT. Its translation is CAITTGSREANTEAFF.

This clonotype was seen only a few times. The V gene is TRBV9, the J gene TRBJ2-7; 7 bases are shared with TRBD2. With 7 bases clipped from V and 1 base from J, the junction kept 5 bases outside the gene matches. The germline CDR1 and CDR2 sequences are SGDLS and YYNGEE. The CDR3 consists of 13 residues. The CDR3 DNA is TGTGCCAGCGACCCCGGGGGGTCCTACGAGCAGTACGTC. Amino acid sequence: CASDPGGSYEQYV.

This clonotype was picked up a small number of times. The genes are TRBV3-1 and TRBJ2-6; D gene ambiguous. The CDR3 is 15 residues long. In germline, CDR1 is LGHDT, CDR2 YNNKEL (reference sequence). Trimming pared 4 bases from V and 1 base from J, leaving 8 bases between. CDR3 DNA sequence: TGTGCCAGCAGCCTACGGAATTCTGGGGCCAACGTCCTGACTTTC. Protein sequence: CASSLRNSGANVLTF.

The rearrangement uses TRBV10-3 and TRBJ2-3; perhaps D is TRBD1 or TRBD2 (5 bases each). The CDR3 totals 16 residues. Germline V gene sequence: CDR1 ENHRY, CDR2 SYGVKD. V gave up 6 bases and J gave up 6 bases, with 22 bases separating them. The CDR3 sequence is CAISMTRARAMDTQYF. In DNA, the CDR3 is TGTGCCATCAGCATGACCAGGGCGAGGGCCATGGATACGCAGTATTTT.

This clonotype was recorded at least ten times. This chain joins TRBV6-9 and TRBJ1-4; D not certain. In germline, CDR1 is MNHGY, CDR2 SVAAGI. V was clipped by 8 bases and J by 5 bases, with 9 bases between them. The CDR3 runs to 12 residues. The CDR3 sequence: CASAGLNEKLFF. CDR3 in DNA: TGTGCCAGCGCAGGCCTCAATGAAAAACTGTTTTTT.

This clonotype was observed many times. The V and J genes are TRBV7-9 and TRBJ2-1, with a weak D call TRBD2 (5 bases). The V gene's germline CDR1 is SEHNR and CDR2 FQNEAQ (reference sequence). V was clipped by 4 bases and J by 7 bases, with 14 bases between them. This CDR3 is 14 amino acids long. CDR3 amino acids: CASSYTGLSNEQFF. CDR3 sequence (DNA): TGTGCCAGCAGCTACACCGGACTGAGTAATGAGCAGTTCTTC.